These T cell receptor beta chains were read from a single sample in a study of T-cell reconstitution after alpha-beta-depleted transplantation in children. Each CDR3 protein is one row after TCRdb ran MiXCR on the PCR reads. Here the sample spans just under 550,000 distinct CDR3 sequences, approximately 16% being singletons. The sample consisted of PBMCs from the stem cell graft donor, taken from the stem cell graft. The receptor set was obtained from a human donor who donated a stem cell graft to a child with acute lymphoblastic leukemia. Both conserved end residues are part of each CDR3. A D gene is named only where the DNA matches it firmly. The size of a clone is reported for some rows only, either as once, few or many, or as a class for expanded clones.

clone size: few; D gene: TRBD1; CDR3 length: 15; J gene: TRBJ1-1; V gene: TRBV15; CDR3 DNA: TGTGCCACCAGCAAGAACGGTATGACAGGGCCTGAAGCTTTCTTT; CDR3 protein: CATSKNGMTGPEAFF
clone size: few; D gene: TRBD1; CDR3 length: 14; J gene: TRBJ2-1; V gene: TRBV27; CDR3 DNA: TGTGCCAGCAGTTCCCCAAACCAGGGGGATGAGCAGTTCTTC; CDR3 protein: CASSSPNQGDEQFF
clone size: few; D gene: TRBD2; CDR3 length: 20; J gene: TRBJ2-5; V gene: TRBV7-6; CDR3 DNA: TGTGCCAGCAGCTACGGGGCAGGGGGGCGACTAGCGGGAGATTGGGAGACCCAGTACTTC; CDR3 protein: CASSYGAGGRLAGDWETQYF
clone size: NA; D gene: TRBD2; CDR3 length: 17; J gene: TRBJ2-3; V gene: TRBV5-1; CDR3 DNA: TGCGCCAGCAGCTTGGGTCAGGGACTAGACATCCCAGATACGCAGTATTTT; CDR3 protein: CASSLGQGLDIPDTQYF
clone size: NA; D gene: NA; CDR3 length: 16; J gene: TRBJ2-2; V gene: TRBV20-1; CDR3 DNA: TGCAGTGCTAGAGGGGCGGGGCTGGCCCACACCGGGGAGCTGTTTTTT; CDR3 protein: CSARGAGLAHTGELFF
clone size: few; D gene: TRBD1; CDR3 length: 14; J gene: TRBJ1-2; V gene: TRBV9; CDR3 DNA: TGTGCCAGCAGCGTAATGGACAGGGACTATGGCTACACCTTC; CDR3 protein: CASSVMDRDYGYTF
clone size: few; D gene: NA; CDR3 length: 16; J gene: TRBJ2-7; V gene: TRBV6-5; CDR3 DNA: TGTGCCAGCAGTTACTCTGGACTGGCGAATTCCTACGAGCAGTACTTC; CDR3 protein: CASSYSGLANSYEQYF
clone size: NA; D gene: TRBD2; CDR3 length: 15; J gene: TRBJ2-7; V gene: TRBV20-1; CDR3 DNA: TGCAGTGCTAGAGAGGGAAGCGGGGGCGAATACGAGCAGTACTTC; CDR3 protein: CSAREGSGGEYEQYF
clone size: NA; D gene: TRBD1; CDR3 length: 14; J gene: TRBJ1-3; V gene: TRBV10-2; CDR3 DNA: TGCGCCAGCAGTGAAGACAGGGCTGGAAACACCATATATTTT; CDR3 protein: CASSEDRAGNTIYF
clone size: NA; D gene: NA; CDR3 length: 14; J gene: TRBJ2-3; V gene: TRBV4-1; CDR3 DNA: TGCGCCAGCAGCCTAGAACTCTTTCCCGATACGCAGTATTTT; CDR3 protein: CASSLELFPDTQYF
clone size: NA; D gene: NA; CDR3 length: 16; J gene: TRBJ2-2; V gene: TRBV20-1; CDR3 DNA: TGCAGTGCTAGAGAGTTCCGTGGGAAGGTTATCGGGGAGCTGTTTTTT; CDR3 protein: CSAREFRGKVIGELFF
clone size: few; D gene: TRBD2; CDR3 length: 15; J gene: TRBJ2-7; V gene: TRBV9; CDR3 DNA: TGTGCCAGCAGCGTAGAGGTAGCGGGTTTATACGAGCAGTACTTC; CDR3 protein: CASSVEVAGLYEQYF
clone size: NA; D gene: TRBD1; CDR3 length: 14; J gene: TRBJ1-5; V gene: TRBV20-1; CDR3 DNA: TGCAGTGCTAGAAGTTGGGACAGTAATCAGCCCCAGCATTTT; CDR3 protein: CSARSWDSNQPQHF
clone size: few; D gene: TRBD2; CDR3 length: 14; J gene: TRBJ2-1; V gene: TRBV7-9; CDR3 DNA: TGTGCCAGCAGCTTCGCGGGAGGGAACAATGAGCAGTTCTTC; CDR3 protein: CASSFAGGNNEQFF
clone size: NA; D gene: NA; CDR3 length: 14; J gene: TRBJ2-3; V gene: TRBV7-2; CDR3 DNA: TGTGCCAGCAGCACCTACCTGACGGCAGATACGCAGTATTTT; CDR3 protein: CASSTYLTADTQYF
clone size: NA; D gene: NA; CDR3 length: 14; J gene: TRBJ2-7; V gene: TRBV20-1; CDR3 DNA: TGCAGTGCTCAGGGGCTAGCGGTTTCCTACGAGCAGTACTTC; CDR3 protein: CSAQGLAVSYEQYF
clone size: NA; D gene: NA; CDR3 length: 12; J gene: TRBJ2-5; V gene: TRBV27; CDR3 DNA: TGTGCCAGCAGGGACGTCCAAGAGACCCAGTACTTC; CDR3 protein: CASRDVQETQYF
clone size: few; D gene: TRBD2; CDR3 length: 15; J gene: TRBJ2-3; V gene: TRBV15; CDR3 DNA: TGTACCACCAGCAGGGGACTAGCGGGAGATAGCGCGCAGTATTTT; CDR3 protein: CTTSRGLAGDSAQYF
clone size: few; D gene: TRBD1; CDR3 length: 15; J gene: TRBJ2-1; V gene: TRBV9; CDR3 DNA: TGTGCCAGCAGCGTAGTGACAGGGGCGTGGGATGAGCAGTTCTTC; CDR3 protein: CASSVVTGAWDEQFF
clone size: NA; D gene: NA; CDR3 length: 15; J gene: TRBJ1-1; V gene: TRBV10-3; CDR3 DNA: TGTGCCATCAGTGAGTTGGGACTACCAAACACTGAAGCTTTCTTT; CDR3 protein: CAISELGLPNTEAFF
clone size: few; D gene: TRBD1; CDR3 length: 15; J gene: TRBJ2-1; V gene: TRBV2; CDR3 DNA: TGTGCCAGCATTCTGACAGGGAGCTCCTACAATGAGCAGTTCTTC; CDR3 protein: CASILTGSSYNEQFF
clone size: NA; D gene: TRBD2; CDR3 length: 17; J gene: TRBJ2-7; V gene: TRBV27; CDR3 DNA: TGTGCCTCCTGGCCCGGACTAGCGGGAGGCCATTCCTACGAGCAGTACTTC; CDR3 protein: CASWPGLAGGHSYEQYF
clone size: NA; D gene: TRBD1; CDR3 length: 17; J gene: TRBJ2-7; V gene: TRBV5-1; CDR3 DNA: TGCGCCAGCAGCTTCTCCGGGACAGGGAACAGGACCTACGAGCAGTACTTC; CDR3 protein: CASSFSGTGNRTYEQYF
clone size: NA; D gene: TRBD1; CDR3 length: 20; J gene: TRBJ2-2; V gene: TRBV12-3/TRBV12-4; CDR3 DNA: TGTGCCAGCACTCCCCATTTAAGGGGGACAGGGGGCGCAAACACCGGGGAGCTGTTTTTT; CDR3 protein: CASTPHLRGTGGANTGELFF
clone size: NA; D gene: NA; CDR3 length: 16; J gene: TRBJ1-1; V gene: TRBV9; CDR3 DNA: TGTGCCAGCAGCGTACTCCAGCTGGACGGGACTTCTGAAGCTTTCTTT; CDR3 protein: CASSVLQLDGTSEAFF
clone size: few; D gene: NA; CDR3 length: 15; J gene: TRBJ1-2; V gene: TRBV9; CDR3 DNA: TGTGCCAGCAGCGTAGGGTCAAATTCTAACTATGGCTACACCTTC; CDR3 protein: CASSVGSNSNYGYTF
clone size: NA; D gene: NA; CDR3 length: 14; J gene: TRBJ2-1; V gene: TRBV9; CDR3 DNA: TGTGCCAGCAGCGTAGGACGTTCCTACAATGAGCAGTTCTTC; CDR3 protein: CASSVGRSYNEQFF
clone size: few; D gene: NA; CDR3 length: 13; J gene: TRBJ1-1; V gene: TRBV7-9; CDR3 DNA: TGTGCCAGCAGCTTCTTTATGAACACTGAAGCTTTCTTT; CDR3 protein: CASSFFMNTEAFF
clone size: NA; D gene: TRBD2; CDR3 length: 10; J gene: TRBJ2-1; V gene: TRBV20-1; CDR3 DNA: TGCAGTGCTCGTACTAGCGGGATGTTCTTC; CDR3 protein: CSARTSGMFF
clone size: few; D gene: TRBD1; CDR3 length: 14; J gene: TRBJ1-4; V gene: TRBV12-3/TRBV12-4; CDR3 DNA: TGTGCCAGCAGCCGGACAGGGGGCAATGAAAAACTGTTTTTT; CDR3 protein: CASSRTGGNEKLFF
clone size: NA; D gene: TRBD2; CDR3 length: 16; J gene: TRBJ2-7; V gene: TRBV12-3/TRBV12-4; CDR3 DNA: TGTGCCAGCAGTTTTGAGGGGTTCCCGGGACTAGGGGAGCAGTACTTC; CDR3 protein: CASSFEGFPGLGEQYF
clone size: many; D gene: TRBD1; CDR3 length: 14; J gene: TRBJ2-7; V gene: TRBV2; CDR3 DNA: TGTGCCAGCAGTCTCCGACAGGGCCCCTACGAGCAGTACTTC; CDR3 protein: CASSLRQGPYEQYF
clone size: NA; D gene: TRBD2; CDR3 length: 16; J gene: TRBJ2-3; V gene: TRBV18; CDR3 DNA: TGTGCCAGCTCACCATCCACGAGCGGGAGAGCAGATACGCAGTATTTT; CDR3 protein: CASSPSTSGRADTQYF
clone size: NA; D gene: NA; CDR3 length: 16; J gene: TRBJ2-1; V gene: TRBV7-2; CDR3 DNA: TGTGCCAGCAGCTTAGGCTACGGGCTGTCCTACAATGAGCAGTTCTTC; CDR3 protein: CASSLGYGLSYNEQFF
clone size: many; D gene: TRBD1; CDR3 length: 15; J gene: TRBJ2-7; V gene: TRBV12-3/TRBV12-4; CDR3 DNA: TGTGCCAGCAGTTCATCGGGACAGGTTCCCTACGAGCAGTACTTC; CDR3 protein: CASSSSGQVPYEQYF
clone size: NA; D gene: NA; CDR3 length: 12; J gene: TRBJ1-1; V gene: TRBV4-1; CDR3 DNA: TGCGCCAGCAGCCAAGGGGGGGCTGAAGCTTTCTTT; CDR3 protein: CASSQGGAEAFF
clone size: few; D gene: TRBD2; CDR3 length: 16; J gene: TRBJ2-2; V gene: TRBV7-3; CDR3 DNA: TGTGCCAGCAGCTTGATGGCGGCGGGAGTAACCGGGGAGCTGTTTTTT; CDR3 protein: CASSLMAAGVTGELFF
clone size: NA; D gene: TRBD1; CDR3 length: 16; J gene: TRBJ2-2; V gene: TRBV7-2; CDR3 DNA: TGTGCCAGCAGCCCTGGGGCCTACACAGGGGCCGGGGAGCTGTTTTTT; CDR3 protein: CASSPGAYTGAGELFF
clone size: many; D gene: NA; CDR3 length: 13; J gene: TRBJ1-1; V gene: TRBV5-1; CDR3 DNA: TGTGCCAGCAGCTTAAGCTTGAACACTGAAGCTTTCTTT; CDR3 protein: CASSLSLNTEAFF